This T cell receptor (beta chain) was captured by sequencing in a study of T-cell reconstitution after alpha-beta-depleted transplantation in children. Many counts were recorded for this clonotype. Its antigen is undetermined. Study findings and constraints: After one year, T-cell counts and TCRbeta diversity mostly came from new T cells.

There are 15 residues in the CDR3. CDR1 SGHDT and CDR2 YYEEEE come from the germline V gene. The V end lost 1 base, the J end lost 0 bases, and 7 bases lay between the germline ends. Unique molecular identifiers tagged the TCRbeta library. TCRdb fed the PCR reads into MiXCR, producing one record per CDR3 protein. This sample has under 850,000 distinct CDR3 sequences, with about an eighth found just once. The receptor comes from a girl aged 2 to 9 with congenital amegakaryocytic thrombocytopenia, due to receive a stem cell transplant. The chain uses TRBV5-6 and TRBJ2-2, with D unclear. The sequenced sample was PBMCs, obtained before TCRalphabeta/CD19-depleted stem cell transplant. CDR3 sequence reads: CASSLRYSNTGELFF. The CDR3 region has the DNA TGTGCCAGCAGCTTGCGGTATTCGAACACCGGGGAGCTGTTTTTT.